The rows below give T cell receptor beta chains drawn from one sample of a study of T cells in Graves' hyperthyroidism and ophthalmopathy. TCRdb recomputed calls from the multiplex PCR reads with MiXCR, one row per CDR3 protein. The top ten hold around 50% of the sample, which has under 550,000 distinct CDR3 sequences, 15% to 20% seen once. The sample comprised blood. The receptor set was obtained from a man between 40 and 49 years old with Graves' ophthalmopathy. Each CDR3 is given with its conserved first and last residue. D genes are given only for firm matches. Size tells how often a clone was seen (once, few, many) or the class of an expanded clone, and some rows leave it out.

d_call: NA; clone_size: NA; j_call: TRBJ1-2; v_call: TRBV5-1; cdr3_aa: CASSTGRDYGYTF; cdr3_nt: TGCGCCAGCAGCACCGGTAGGGACTATGGCTACACCTTC
d_call: NA; clone_size: NA; j_call: TRBJ1-6; v_call: TRBV20-1; cdr3_aa: CSAPLGRALHF; cdr3_nt: TGCAGTGCTCCCCTCGGACGGGCCCTCCACTTT
d_call: TRBD2; clone_size: many; j_call: TRBJ2-3; v_call: TRBV7-8; cdr3_aa: CASSPLVAGDSASTDTQYF; cdr3_nt: TGTGCCAGCAGCCCCTTAGTCGCGGGAGATTCGGCCAGCACAGATACGCAGTATTTT
d_call: TRBD1; clone_size: NA; j_call: TRBJ1-1; v_call: TRBV15; cdr3_aa: CATSRGDRDTEAFF; cdr3_nt: TGTGCCACCAGCAGAGGGGACAGGGACACTGAAGCTTTCTTT
d_call: TRBD1; clone_size: many; j_call: TRBJ1-5; v_call: TRBV5-1; cdr3_aa: CASSFLPGQGNQPQHF; cdr3_nt: TGCGCCAGCAGCTTTCTCCCGGGACAGGGCAATCAGCCCCAGCATTTT
d_call: NA; clone_size: many; j_call: TRBJ2-1; v_call: TRBV28; cdr3_aa: CASISGFGTSYNEQFF; cdr3_nt: TGTGCCAGCATCTCTGGGTTCGGGACTTCCTACAATGAGCAGTTCTTC
d_call: NA; clone_size: many; j_call: TRBJ2-3; v_call: TRBV2; cdr3_aa: CASSEGIRGDADTQYF; cdr3_nt: TGTGCCAGCAGTGAAGGCATCAGGGGGGATGCAGATACGCAGTATTTT
d_call: TRBD2; clone_size: many; j_call: TRBJ2-3; v_call: TRBV30; cdr3_aa: CAWTSGGGWKDTQYF; cdr3_nt: TGTGCCTGGACTAGCGGGGGGGGGTGGAAAGATACGCAGTATTTT
d_call: TRBD2; clone_size: NA; j_call: TRBJ2-7; v_call: TRBV15; cdr3_aa: CATSRDLAGEQYF; cdr3_nt: TGTGCCACCAGCAGAGATCTAGCGGGGGAGCAGTACTTC
d_call: NA; clone_size: once; j_call: TRBJ2-5; v_call: TRBV4-1; cdr3_aa: CASSQTGLQDEQYF; cdr3_nt: TGCGCCAGCAGCCAAACGGGACTTCAAGATGAGCAGTACTTC
d_call: NA; clone_size: NA; j_call: TRBJ2-1; v_call: TRBV20-1; cdr3_aa: CSAEGLASSEQFF; cdr3_nt: TGCAGTGCCGAAGGATTGGCGAGCAGTGAGCAGTTCTTC
d_call: NA; clone_size: NA; j_call: TRBJ2-7; v_call: TRBV30; cdr3_aa: CAWSVGLSYEQYF; cdr3_nt: TGTGCCTGGAGTGTAGGCCTTTCCTACGAGCAGTACTTC
d_call: NA; clone_size: few; j_call: TRBJ2-2; v_call: TRBV29-1; cdr3_aa: CSATSWEGGGTGELFF; cdr3_nt: TGCAGCGCAACCTCATGGGAGGGGGGCGGCACCGGGGAGCTGTTTTTT
d_call: TRBD1; clone_size: NA; j_call: TRBJ1-4; v_call: TRBV5-1; cdr3_aa: CASSSGQGRNEKLFF; cdr3_nt: TGCGCCAGCAGCTCAGGACAGGGTCGGAATGAAAAACTGTTTTTT
d_call: NA; clone_size: many; j_call: TRBJ2-7; v_call: TRBV18; cdr3_aa: CASSPPRQPYEQYF; cdr3_nt: TGTGCCAGCTCACCACCGAGACAGCCCTACGAGCAGTACTTC